The source of this TCR beta chain is a study of a mutant IDH1 vaccine in newly diagnosed glioma. The time point was: baseline, week 1 (first vaccination visit). Treatment noted: pre-vaccination baseline after standard-of-care therapy. Every donor had a new WHO grade 3 or 4 astrocytoma that was IDH1-mutant, with loss of nuclear ATRX. TCRdb's table, derived via immunoSEQ multiplex PCR, lists solely in-frame clones and lacks some. The sample lists about 38,000 clones; roughly 92% were seen once. This clone was seen a few times. The germline CDR1 and CDR2 sequences are LNHDA and SQIVND (reference sequence). The CDR3 runs to 13 residues. V lost 6 bases, J lost 5 bases, and 13 bases lay in between.

The TCR was taken from a young man with glioma. V gene TRBV19 combines with J gene TRBJ2-5, with unresolved D. The source was PBMCs, collected from a glioma patient treated with radiotherapy, temozolomide or both. CDR3 nucleotide sequence: TGTGCCAGTAGAGCCCCATTCCGGGAGACCCAGTACTTC. Translating it yields CASRAPFRETQYF.